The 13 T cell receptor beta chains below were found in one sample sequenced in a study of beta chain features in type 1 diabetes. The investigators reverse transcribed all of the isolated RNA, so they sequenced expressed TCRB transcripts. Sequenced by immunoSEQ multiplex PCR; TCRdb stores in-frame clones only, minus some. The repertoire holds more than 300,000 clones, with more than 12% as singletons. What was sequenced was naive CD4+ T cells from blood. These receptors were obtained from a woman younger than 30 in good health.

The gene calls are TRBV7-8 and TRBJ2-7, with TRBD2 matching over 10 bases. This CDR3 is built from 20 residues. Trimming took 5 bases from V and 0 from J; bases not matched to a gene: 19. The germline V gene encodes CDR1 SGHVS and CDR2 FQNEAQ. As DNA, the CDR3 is TGTGCCAGCAGCCCAAAGGGGGTAGCGGGAGGACCTAGGAGCTCCTACGAGCAGTACTTC. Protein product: CASSPKGVAGGPRSSYEQYF. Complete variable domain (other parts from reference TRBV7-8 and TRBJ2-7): GAGVSQSPRYKVAKRGQDVALRCDPISGHVSLFWYQQALGQGPEFLTYFQNEAQLDKSGLPSDRFFAERPEGSVSTLKIQRTQQEDSAVYLCASSPKGVAGGPRSSYEQYFGPGTRLTVT.

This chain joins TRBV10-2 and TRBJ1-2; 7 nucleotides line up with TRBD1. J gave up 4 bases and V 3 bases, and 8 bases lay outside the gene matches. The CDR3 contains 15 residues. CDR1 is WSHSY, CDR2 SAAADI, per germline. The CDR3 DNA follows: TGCGCCAGCAGTGAAACCCCAGGGGGATCCTATGGCTACACCTTC. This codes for CASSETPGGSYGYTF.

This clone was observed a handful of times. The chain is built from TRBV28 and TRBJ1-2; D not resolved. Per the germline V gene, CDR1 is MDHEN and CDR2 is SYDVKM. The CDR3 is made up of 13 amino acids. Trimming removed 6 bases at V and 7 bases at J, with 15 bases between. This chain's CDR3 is CASSRSLARGYTF. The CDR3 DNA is TGTGCCAGCAGCCGATCATTGGCTCGTGGCTACACCTTC.

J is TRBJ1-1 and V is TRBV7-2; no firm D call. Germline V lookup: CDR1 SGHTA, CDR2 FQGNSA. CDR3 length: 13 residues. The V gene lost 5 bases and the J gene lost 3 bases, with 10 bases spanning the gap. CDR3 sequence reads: CASSHARDTEAFF. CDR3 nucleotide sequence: TGTGCCAGCAGCCATGCCCGGGACACTGAAGCTTTCTTT.

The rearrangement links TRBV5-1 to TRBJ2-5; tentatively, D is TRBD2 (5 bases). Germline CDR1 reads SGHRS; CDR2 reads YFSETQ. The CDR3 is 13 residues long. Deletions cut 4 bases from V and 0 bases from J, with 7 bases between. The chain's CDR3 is CASSEGDQETQYF. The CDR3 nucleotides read TGCGCCAGCAGCGAGGGTGACCAAGAGACCCAGTACTTC.

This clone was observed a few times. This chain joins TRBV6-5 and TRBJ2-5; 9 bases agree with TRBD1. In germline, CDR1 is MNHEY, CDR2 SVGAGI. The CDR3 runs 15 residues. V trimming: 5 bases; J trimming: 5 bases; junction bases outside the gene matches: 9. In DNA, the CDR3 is TGTGCCAGCAGTCCGGGACAGGGAGTGAGGGAGACCCAGTACTTC. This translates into CASSPGQGVRETQYF.

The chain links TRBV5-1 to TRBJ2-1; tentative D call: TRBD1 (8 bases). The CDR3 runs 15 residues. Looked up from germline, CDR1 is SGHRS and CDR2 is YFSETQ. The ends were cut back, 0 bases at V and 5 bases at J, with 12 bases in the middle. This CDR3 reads CASSLDRGGHNEQFF. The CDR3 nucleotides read TGCGCCAGCAGCTTGGACAGGGGGGGGCACAATGAGCAGTTCTTC.

CDR3 region: CASSLPGGLETQYF. DNA of the CDR3: TGTGCCAGCAGTTTGCCAGGGGGTTTGGAGACCCAGTACTTC. The gene calls are TRBV28 and TRBJ2-5, with 7 bases fitting TRBD1. The V gene's germline CDR1 is MDHEN and CDR2 SYDVKM. Losses at the gene ends were 3 bases for V and 5 bases for J; bases not matched to a gene: 6. This CDR3 spans 14 amino acids.

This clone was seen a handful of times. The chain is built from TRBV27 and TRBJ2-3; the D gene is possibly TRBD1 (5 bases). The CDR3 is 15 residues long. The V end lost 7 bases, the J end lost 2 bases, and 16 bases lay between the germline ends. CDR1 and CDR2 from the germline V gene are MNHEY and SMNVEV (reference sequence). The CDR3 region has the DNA TGTGCCAGCACCCTGGGCAGGGCCATCACAGATACGCAGTATTTT. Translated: CASTLGRAITDTQYF.

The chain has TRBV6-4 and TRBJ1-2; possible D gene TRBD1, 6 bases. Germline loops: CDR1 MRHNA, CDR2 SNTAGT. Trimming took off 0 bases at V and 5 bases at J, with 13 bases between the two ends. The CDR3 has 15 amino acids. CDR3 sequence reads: CASSDSGTRSYGYTF. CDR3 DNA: TGTGCCAGCAGTGACTCCGGGACAAGAAGTTATGGCTACACCTTC.

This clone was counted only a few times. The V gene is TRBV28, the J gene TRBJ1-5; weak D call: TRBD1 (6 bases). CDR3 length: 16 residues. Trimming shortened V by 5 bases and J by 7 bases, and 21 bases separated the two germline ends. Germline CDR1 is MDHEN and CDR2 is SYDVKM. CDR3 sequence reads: CASSLPMSTGRQPQHF. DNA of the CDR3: TGTGCCAGCAGTCTCCCGATGTCCACAGGGAGACAGCCCCAGCATTTT.

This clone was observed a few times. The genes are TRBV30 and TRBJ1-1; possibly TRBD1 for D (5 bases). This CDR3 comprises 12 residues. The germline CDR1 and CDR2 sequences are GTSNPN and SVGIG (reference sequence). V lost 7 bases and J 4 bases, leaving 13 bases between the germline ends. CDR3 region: CAYTRGGTEAFF. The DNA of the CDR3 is TGTGCCTATACGCGGGGCGGCACTGAAGCTTTCTTT.

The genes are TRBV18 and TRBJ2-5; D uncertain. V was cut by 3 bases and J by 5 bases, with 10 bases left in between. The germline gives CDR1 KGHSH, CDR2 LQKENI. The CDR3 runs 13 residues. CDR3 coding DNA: TGTGCCAGCTCACCCACAATTTTGGAGACCCAGTACTTC. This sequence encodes CASSPTILETQYF.